The T cell receptor beta chain under discussion was sequenced for a study of blood T cell repertoires in COVID-19. As handled by the study authors: It was from reference gene primer amplification that nucleated cell counts were estimated. Data came from immunoSEQ multiplex PCR; TCRdb stores just in-frame clones and leaves some out. D and trimming were read from the DNA, whereas the V and J calls and clone size are those reported in that table. The sample includes some 150,000 clones, approximately 80% seen only once; the top ten take approximately 4.6%. The V and J ends lost 3 bases and 7 bases, in that order; junction bases with no gene match: 5. Germline V gives CDR1 PRHDT, CDR2 FYEKMQ (reference sequence). This CDR3 spans 15 amino acids.

Sample: peripheral blood. This rearrangement joins TRBV13 to TRBJ2-1, with 11 bases fitting TRBD2. The clonotype comes from a human donor in a cohort sampled during active COVID-19. The CDR3 DNA follows: TGTGCCAGCAGCTTCACTAGCGGGAGCGGAAATGAGCAGTTCTTC. Its translation: CASSFTSGSGNEQFF.